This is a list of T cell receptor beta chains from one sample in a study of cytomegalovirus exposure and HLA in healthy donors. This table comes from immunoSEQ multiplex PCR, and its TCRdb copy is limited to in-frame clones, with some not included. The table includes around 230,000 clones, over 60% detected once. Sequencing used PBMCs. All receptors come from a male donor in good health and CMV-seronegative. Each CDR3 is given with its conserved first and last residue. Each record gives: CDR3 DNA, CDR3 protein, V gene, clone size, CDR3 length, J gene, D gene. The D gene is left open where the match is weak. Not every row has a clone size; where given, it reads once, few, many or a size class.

TGTGCCAGCAGGGCGGGGGGATCGTCGAGGGAGACCCAGTACTTC,CASRAGGSSRETQYF,TRBV28,-,15,TRBJ2-5,TRBD2
TGCGCCATCACACACCCGGGACAGGGCAACATTCAGTACTTC,CAITHPGQGNIQYF,TRBV10-2,-,14,TRBJ2-4,TRBD1
TGTGCCAGCAGTTTAGACCCGGGTGACGAGCAGTACTTC,CASSLDPGDEQYF,TRBV28,-,13,TRBJ2-7,-
TGTGCCAGCAGTTACCCTCAGTACAATGAGCAGTTCTTC,CASSYPQYNEQFF,TRBV6-5,-,13,TRBJ2-1,-
TGTGCCAGCAGTCCACTCCTTGGGGCCAGGGAGGTCAATCAGCCCCAGCATTTT,CASSPLLGAREVNQPQHF,TRBV27,-,18,TRBJ1-5,-
TGCGCCAGCAGCCAAGAGGGCAGGGGGTACAATGAGCAGTTCTTC,CASSQEGRGYNEQFF,TRBV4-3,-,15,TRBJ2-1,TRBD1
TGTGCCAGCAGTTCCGGGACACTCAATCAGCCCCAGCATTTT,CASSSGTLNQPQHF,TRBV27,-,14,TRBJ1-5,-
TGTGCCAGCAGCTTAAGGGACAGGGTAAATTCACCCCTCCACTTT,CASSLRDRVNSPLHF,TRBV7-9,-,15,TRBJ1-6,TRBD1
TGTGCCAGTAGTAAGTCCCGGGACAGGGTCCGTATGAATTCACCCCTCCACTTT,CASSKSRDRVRMNSPLHF,TRBV19,-,18,TRBJ1-6,TRBD1
TGCGCCAGCAGTCCCCCCGACAGGATATGGGGCAATGAGCAGTTCTTC,CASSPPDRIWGNEQFF,TRBV23-1,-,16,TRBJ2-1,-
TGTGCCAGCTCAGGAGGGGTAGCGGGAGTCGGCGAGCAGTACTTC,CASSGGVAGVGEQYF,TRBV7-6,-,15,TRBJ2-7,TRBD2
TGTGCCAGCAGCTCCATGTGGGGCGCATATAATTCACCCCTCCACTTT,CASSSMWGAYNSPLHF,TRBV6-7,-,16,TRBJ1-6,-
TGTGCCAGCCAAAGGGTGGACTACGAGCAGTACTTC,CASQRVDYEQYF,TRBV25-1,-,12,TRBJ2-7,-
TGTGCCAGCAGTTATATGAGGGACACCGGGGAGCTGTTTTTT,CASSYMRDTGELFF,TRBV6-5,-,14,TRBJ2-2,-
TGCGCCAGCAGCTTGTCCCTCCAGGAGGGAAGCGAGCAGTACTTC,CASSLSLQEGSEQYF,TRBV5-1,-,15,TRBJ2-7,-
TGTGCCAGCAGTTTCACGGTCGGCGGGAACACCGGGGAGCTGTTTTTT,CASSFTVGGNTGELFF,TRBV28,once,16,TRBJ2-2,-
TGTGCCAGCGGACCCGGGACAGCACTGTCCTACGAGCAGTACTTC,CASGPGTALSYEQYF,TRBV9,-,15,TRBJ2-7,TRBD1
TGTGCCAGTAGTGTCAGGGGGTCTAACACTGAAGCTTTCTTT,CASSVRGSNTEAFF,TRBV19,-,14,TRBJ1-1,TRBD1
TGTGCCAGCAGCCAAGAATCGGGGGGGGGATACAATGAGCAGTTCTTC,CASSQESGGGYNEQFF,TRBV4-2,-,16,TRBJ2-1,TRBD2
TGTGCCAGCTTTCTAAGCTCCTACAATGAGCAGTTCTTC,CASFLSSYNEQFF,TRBV6-1,-,13,TRBJ2-1,-
TGTGCCATCAGCCGGGACAGCTATAATTCACCCCTCCACTTT,CAISRDSYNSPLHF,TRBV10-3,once,14,TRBJ1-6,TRBD1
TGTGCCAGCAGCAGGGGGCAGTACACTGAAGCTTTCTTT,CASSRGQYTEAFF,TRBV27,-,13,TRBJ1-1,TRBD1
TGTGCCAGCAGCTTAATACGGGACAAGAACTATGGCTACACCTTC,CASSLIRDKNYGYTF,TRBV7-2,-,15,TRBJ1-2,-
TGTGCCAGCAGTTCACCGGACAGGGGGCAGTACGAGCAGTACTTC,CASSSPDRGQYEQYF,TRBV6-6,-,15,TRBJ2-7,TRBD1
TGTGCCAGCAGCCCCCTGTCAGAAAACACTGAAGCTTTCTTT,CASSPLSENTEAFF,TRBV9,few,14,TRBJ1-1,-
TGTGCCAGTTTTCCGGGACAGGGGTACACTGAAGCTTTCTTT,CASFPGQGYTEAFF,TRBV2,-,14,TRBJ1-1,TRBD1
TGTGCCACCAGCAGAGATGAGGGGAGGGAGCAGTACTTC,CATSRDEGREQYF,TRBV15,-,13,TRBJ2-7,-
TGTGCCAGTAGTGGACCGACAGCTGAAGCTTTCTTT,CASSGPTAEAFF,TRBV19,-,12,TRBJ1-1,-
TGTGCCAGCAGCCAAGAAGGAGGGTGGGTTTTGGGGTCCTACGAGCAGTACTTC,CASSQEGGWVLGSYEQYF,TRBV4-2,once,18,TRBJ2-7,-
TGTGCCTGGACTCAGGGTATGGGCGAGCAGTACTTC,CAWTQGMGEQYF,TRBV30,-,12,TRBJ2-7,-
TGTGCCAGCAGCGTGGGAGGTGGGGCGGACACTGAAGCTTTCTTT,CASSVGGGADTEAFF,TRBV9,-,15,TRBJ1-1,-
TGTGCCAGCAGCCCGCGCACCGAAACAGGGGCAGATACGCAGTATTTT,CASSPRTETGADTQYF,TRBV9,few,16,TRBJ2-3,TRBD1
TGTGCCAGCAGCCGGGGACAGGGGGGTATTGGCTACACCTTC,CASSRGQGGIGYTF,TRBV5-6,-,14,TRBJ1-2,TRBD1
TGTGCCAGCAGTTTAGGTTCCGGGTTGGGGCCCCAGCATTTT,CASSLGSGLGPQHF,TRBV27,-,14,TRBJ1-5,-
TGTGCCTGGGGAGGCTGGGGGCCCCAAGATACGCAGTATTTT,CAWGGWGPQDTQYF,TRBV30,few,14,TRBJ2-3,-
TGTGCCAGCAGGCCCGGGACTAGCGGGGGGAACTCCTACAATGAGCAGTTCTTC,CASRPGTSGGNSYNEQFF,TRBV5-4,-,18,TRBJ2-1,TRBD2
TGCGCCAGCAGCCAAGATCAGGAGCGGGGCGCCTACAATGAGCAGTTCTTC,CASSQDQERGAYNEQFF,TRBV4-1,-,17,TRBJ2-1,TRBD2
TGTGCCAGCAGTAGGACAGCAAACTATGGCTACACCTTC,CASSRTANYGYTF,TRBV27,-,13,TRBJ1-2,-
TGTGCCAGCAGCTTCGCCACAGGGGGCTACGAGCAGTACTTC,CASSFATGGYEQYF,TRBV5-4,-,14,TRBJ2-7,TRBD1
TGTGCCAGCAGCTTATCCGGGAGCGGCTCCTACGAGCAGTACTTC,CASSLSGSGSYEQYF,TRBV7-6,-,15,TRBJ2-7,-
TGTGCCACCAGCAGTTTGCGGGGGACCTCCTACGAGCAGTACTTC,CATSSLRGTSYEQYF,TRBV15,-,15,TRBJ2-7,TRBD2
TGTGCCAGCAATAATTTAGAGGGTTTAGATACGCAGTATTTT,CASNNLEGLDTQYF,TRBV28,-,14,TRBJ2-3,-
TGCGCCAGCAGTATGGACAGCACTGAAGCTTTCTTT,CASSMDSTEAFF,TRBV5-1,-,12,TRBJ1-1,-
TGTGCCAGCAGTTTAGACACAGATACGCAGTATTTT,CASSLDTDTQYF,TRBV6-5,-,12,TRBJ2-3,-
TGTGCCAGCAGCGGCGGGACAGGGAACAATTCACCCCTCCACTTT,CASSGGTGNNSPLHF,TRBV7-9,once,15,TRBJ1-6,TRBD1
TGTGCCAGCAGTTTGGCCAGACTAGCGGGAGGGCGGGAGACCCAGTACTTC,CASSLARLAGGRETQYF,TRBV27,-,17,TRBJ2-5,TRBD2
TGCAGCGGAGGTAGGCTCCGGGACACTCTGTTCTTC,CSGGRLRDTLFF,TRBV29-1,-,12,TRBJ2-1,-
TGTGCCAGCAGTTCCACTGCGGGCAATCAGCCCCAGCATTTT,CASSSTAGNQPQHF,TRBV7-6,few,14,TRBJ1-5,-
TGCGCCAGCAGCCAAATACGCGGGGGAACCTACGAGCAGTACTTC,CASSQIRGGTYEQYF,TRBV4-3,-,15,TRBJ2-7,TRBD2
TGTGCCAGCAGCTTAATAGGACAGGGATATGGCTACACCTTC,CASSLIGQGYGYTF,TRBV7-2,once,14,TRBJ1-2,TRBD1
TGTGCCAGCAGTTTCATTAGGGGGCACCCCTACGAGCAGTACTTC,CASSFIRGHPYEQYF,TRBV27,-,15,TRBJ2-7,TRBD1
TGCGCCAGCAGCCCGGGACAGGGAGTTGGTACGCAGTATTTT,CASSPGQGVGTQYF,TRBV5-1,few,14,TRBJ2-3,TRBD1
TGTGCCAGCAGTCGGTGGACAGGGACTAGCGGGAGAAGCGAGCAGTACTTC,CASSRWTGTSGRSEQYF,TRBV27,-,17,TRBJ2-7,TRBD2